This is a list of T cell receptor beta chains from one sample in a study of blood T cells in healthy people across ages. One entry per CDR3 protein results from TCRdb running MiXCR on the 5' RACE reads. This table has under 700,000 distinct CDR3 sequences, 24% appearing once. These data also featured in a second study, about T cells of mothers and their children.

Sequencing input: blood. These receptors came from a boy aged 5-17 years in good health. CDR3s include the opening cysteine and the closing phenylalanine or tryptophan. A D gene is named only where the DNA matches it firmly. Clone size, where shown, is once, few, many, or a class for clones that have expanded.

cdr3_nt: TGTGCCAGCTTGGGAGCCCTCAATGAGCAGTTCTTC; cdr3_aa: CASLGALNEQFF; j_call: TRBJ2-1; v_call: TRBV28; clone_size: -; d_call: -
cdr3_nt: TGTGCCACCAGCAGAGCTAAGCCAGAGGTCGAGACCCAGTACTTC; cdr3_aa: CATSRAKPEVETQYF; j_call: TRBJ2-5; v_call: TRBV15; clone_size: -; d_call: -
cdr3_nt: TGTGCCAGCAGCACTAGTGGGGGGTGGGAGACCCAGTACTTC; cdr3_aa: CASSTSGGWETQYF; j_call: TRBJ2-5; v_call: TRBV7-2; clone_size: few; d_call: -
cdr3_nt: TGTGCCAGCAGTGTGGCGGGCAATGAGCAGTTCTTC; cdr3_aa: CASSVAGNEQFF; j_call: TRBJ2-1; v_call: TRBV9; clone_size: many; d_call: -
cdr3_nt: TGTGCCAGCAGCTTAGCGGGGACAGGGAGGGGCAATCAGCCCCAGCATTTT; cdr3_aa: CASSLAGTGRGNQPQHF; j_call: TRBJ1-5; v_call: TRBV7-6; clone_size: -; d_call: TRBD1
cdr3_nt: TGTGCCAGCAGCATCACTAGCGGCCAAGAGACCCAGTACTTC; cdr3_aa: CASSITSGQETQYF; j_call: TRBJ2-5; v_call: TRBV9; clone_size: many; d_call: TRBD2
cdr3_nt: TGTGCCATCAGTGATGCGGGGGGGTCGGATACGCAGTATTTT; cdr3_aa: CAISDAGGSDTQYF; j_call: TRBJ2-3; v_call: TRBV10-3; clone_size: -; d_call: TRBD2
cdr3_nt: TGCAGCGTAGCGGGACTGGTTTTCAATGAGCAGTTCTTC; cdr3_aa: CSVAGLVFNEQFF; j_call: TRBJ2-1; v_call: TRBV29-1; clone_size: -; d_call: TRBD2
cdr3_nt: TGTGCCAGCAGCGCCCTAGTGGGTGAGCAGTTCTTC; cdr3_aa: CASSALVGEQFF; j_call: TRBJ2-1; v_call: TRBV9; clone_size: once; d_call: -
cdr3_nt: TGTGCCAGCGGCCCGGTAACAGAGTTGTGGGAGCAGTACTTC; cdr3_aa: CASGPVTELWEQYF; j_call: TRBJ2-7; v_call: TRBV6-5; clone_size: few; d_call: -
cdr3_nt: TGTGCCAGCAGACTGGACAGGGGGCAAACTGAAGCTTTCTTT; cdr3_aa: CASRLDRGQTEAFF; j_call: TRBJ1-1; v_call: TRBV6-1; clone_size: few; d_call: TRBD1
cdr3_nt: TGTGCCAGCAACCACGGACAGGGTGGAGAGACCCAGTACTTC; cdr3_aa: CASNHGQGGETQYF; j_call: TRBJ2-5; v_call: TRBV6-6; clone_size: few; d_call: TRBD1
cdr3_nt: TGTGCCACCAGCAGAGTCGTCGGGGGAGGCCAAGAGACCCAGTACTTC; cdr3_aa: CATSRVVGGGQETQYF; j_call: TRBJ2-5; v_call: TRBV15; clone_size: many; d_call: -
cdr3_nt: TGCAGTGCGGGGGGTCGGGGACGGAGCAATCAGCCCCAGCATTTT; cdr3_aa: CSAGGRGRSNQPQHF; j_call: TRBJ1-5; v_call: TRBV20-1; clone_size: few; d_call: -
cdr3_nt: TGCGCCAGCAGCTCCGCGGGCGGAGCCTACGAGCAGTACTTC; cdr3_aa: CASSSAGGAYEQYF; j_call: TRBJ2-7; v_call: TRBV5-1; clone_size: -; d_call: -
cdr3_nt: TGTGCCAGCAGCTTCCGGGACATAACGGAAAAACTGTCTTTT; cdr3_aa: CASSFRDITEKLSF; j_call: TRBJ1-4; v_call: TRBV7-9; clone_size: few; d_call: -
cdr3_nt: TGTGCCAGCAGCTTGCTACAGGGCGGGAGCAAAAACATTCAGTACTTC; cdr3_aa: CASSLLQGGSKNIQYF; j_call: TRBJ2-4; v_call: TRBV5-5; clone_size: few; d_call: -
cdr3_nt: TGCAGCGTTCGGGACTCAAGCTCCTACAGTGAGCAGTTCTTC; cdr3_aa: CSVRDSSSYSEQFF; j_call: TRBJ2-1; v_call: TRBV29-1; clone_size: few; d_call: -
cdr3_nt: TGTGCCAGCAGCCCATCGGGAGATACGGAGACCCAGTACTTC; cdr3_aa: CASSPSGDTETQYF; j_call: TRBJ2-5; v_call: TRBV7-3; clone_size: many; d_call: -
cdr3_nt: TGCAGTGCTAGAGTGGCGGAACTAGCCAAAAACATTCAGTACTTC; cdr3_aa: CSARVAELAKNIQYF; j_call: TRBJ2-4; v_call: TRBV20-1; clone_size: -; d_call: -
cdr3_nt: TGTGCCAGCAGCTTAGATCTAGGGAAGGCCAAAAACATTCAGTACTTC; cdr3_aa: CASSLDLGKAKNIQYF; j_call: TRBJ2-4; v_call: TRBV7-8; clone_size: -; d_call: -
cdr3_nt: TGTGCCAGCAGTCCCCGACAGGACTATGGCTACACCTTC; cdr3_aa: CASSPRQDYGYTF; j_call: TRBJ1-2; v_call: TRBV28; clone_size: -; d_call: -
cdr3_nt: TGTGCCAGCAGCCCAAGACTAGCGGCCTACAATGAGCAGTTCTTC; cdr3_aa: CASSPRLAAYNEQFF; j_call: TRBJ2-1; v_call: TRBV6-6; clone_size: -; d_call: TRBD2
cdr3_nt: TGTGCCAGCAGTACGGGACAGGGAAACAATGAGCAGTTCTTC; cdr3_aa: CASSTGQGNNEQFF; j_call: TRBJ2-1; v_call: TRBV27; clone_size: -; d_call: TRBD1
cdr3_nt: TGTGCCAGCAGTTTCGTACCAGGGGGCAATCAGCCCCAGCATTTT; cdr3_aa: CASSFVPGGNQPQHF; j_call: TRBJ1-5; v_call: TRBV28; clone_size: few; d_call: -
cdr3_nt: TGTGCCAGCAGCCCGGGACTAGAGAGAGAGACCCAGTACTTC; cdr3_aa: CASSPGLERETQYF; j_call: TRBJ2-5; v_call: TRBV7-2; clone_size: many; d_call: TRBD2
cdr3_nt: TGCAGTGCTTTGCGCGGGAGCTCCTACAATGAGCAGTTCTTC; cdr3_aa: CSALRGSSYNEQFF; j_call: TRBJ2-1; v_call: TRBV20-1; clone_size: few; d_call: TRBD2
cdr3_nt: TGTGCCAGCAGCCCCGAGAGAGGGGCGTTGGCCAAAAACATTCAGTACTTC; cdr3_aa: CASSPERGALAKNIQYF; j_call: TRBJ2-4; v_call: TRBV28; clone_size: few; d_call: -
cdr3_nt: TGTGCCAGCAGTGAATCGGCGACAGCCTACTATGGCTACACCTTC; cdr3_aa: CASSESATAYYGYTF; j_call: TRBJ1-2; v_call: TRBV25-1; clone_size: few; d_call: -
cdr3_nt: TGTGCCAGCAGTTATACTTGGGGGAACTACTATGGCTACACCTTC; cdr3_aa: CASSYTWGNYYGYTF; j_call: TRBJ1-2; v_call: TRBV5-5; clone_size: -; d_call: -
cdr3_nt: TGTGCCAGCAGTTCCGCAGGCGTAGGACAGAAGGGCGGCTACACCTTC; cdr3_aa: CASSSAGVGQKGGYTF; j_call: TRBJ1-2; v_call: TRBV6-5; clone_size: few; d_call: -
cdr3_nt: TGCGCCAGCAGCCAAGCCAGACAGGGGATGAACTATGGCTACACCTTC; cdr3_aa: CASSQARQGMNYGYTF; j_call: TRBJ1-2; v_call: TRBV4-3; clone_size: -; d_call: TRBD1
cdr3_nt: TGTGCCAGCTCACCCCGGGGGGGGAAAAGGAACACTGAAGCTTTCTTT; cdr3_aa: CASSPRGGKRNTEAFF; j_call: TRBJ1-1; v_call: TRBV18; clone_size: -; d_call: -
cdr3_nt: TGCAGCGTTGCATCGATTTACAATGAGCAGTTCTTC; cdr3_aa: CSVASIYNEQFF; j_call: TRBJ2-1; v_call: TRBV29-1; clone_size: -; d_call: -
cdr3_nt: TGTGCCAGCACCCCACGGGGTTCAGTTCAGCCCCAGCATTTT; cdr3_aa: CASTPRGSVQPQHF; j_call: TRBJ1-5; v_call: TRBV28; clone_size: few; d_call: -